This is a list of T cell receptor beta chains from one sample in a study of shared T cell receptors in the human thymus. The protocol was immunoSEQ multiplex PCR, while the TCRdb copy is restricted to in-frame clones and leaves out a portion. The table includes roughly 710,000 clones, around 85% detected once. These data are also associated with another study on human thymus T cells.

The source material was thymocytes. Receptor source: a girl in the first two years of life with a congenital heart defect. The conserved cysteine and the conserved F or W are not part of the CDR3 here. Fields, in order: V gene, CDR3 length, CDR3 protein.

v_call: TRBV25-1; cdr3_length: 13; cdr3_aa: ASSTSGLARYEQY
v_call: TRBV7-9; cdr3_length: 11; cdr3_aa: ASSLCREETQY
v_call: TRBV28; cdr3_length: 12; cdr3_aa: ASSRVISNQPQH
v_call: TRBV4-1; cdr3_length: 13; cdr3_aa: ASSQDKDRGTEAF
v_call: TRBV5-1; cdr3_length: 14; cdr3_aa: ASSLEGGDGSYGYT
v_call: TRBV29-1; cdr3_length: 19; cdr3_aa: SVDNGGANERGLVYGYGYT
v_call: TRBV15; cdr3_length: 13; cdr3_aa: ATSSRQGGYNEQF
v_call: TRBV7-2; cdr3_length: 16; cdr3_aa: ASSSESRGAGPAYEQY
v_call: TRBV5-6; cdr3_length: 16; cdr3_aa: ASSLMDRTSPSEGSYT
v_call: TRBV19; cdr3_length: 11; cdr3_aa: ASTDRLNQPQH
v_call: TRBV21-1; cdr3_length: 12; cdr3_aa: ASSKFTGIYEQY
v_call: TRBV5-1; cdr3_length: 13; cdr3_aa: ASSPARQVVTEAF
v_call: TRBV5-1; cdr3_length: 14; cdr3_aa: ASSLRQEKNTGELF
v_call: TRBV5-6; cdr3_length: 14; cdr3_aa: ASSVGLAGGDGTQY
v_call: TRBV28; cdr3_length: 17; cdr3_aa: ASSLPYLRQGSLTGELF
v_call: TRBV2; cdr3_length: 10; cdr3_aa: ASSPQENGYT
v_call: TRBV30; cdr3_length: 12; cdr3_aa: AWTLSGRGYGYT
v_call: TRBV29-1; cdr3_length: 12; cdr3_aa: SERLVKPQETQY
v_call: TRBV14; cdr3_length: 13; cdr3_aa: ASSARDRENTEAF
v_call: TRBV2; cdr3_length: 13; cdr3_aa: ASSLPGHTTDTQY
v_call: TRBV14; cdr3_length: 18; cdr3_aa: ASSQLYPLGERLLSQPQH
v_call: TRBV5-1; cdr3_length: 12; cdr3_aa: ASSLLAEGYEQY
v_call: TRBV2; cdr3_length: 18; cdr3_aa: ASSEAGSADGVISNQPQH
v_call: TRBV20-1; cdr3_length: 8; cdr3_aa: SATGLGYT
v_call: TRBV7-9; cdr3_length: 13; cdr3_aa: ASSPSGGLLYEQY
v_call: TRBV5-1; cdr3_length: 14; cdr3_aa: ASSEGQGGDNSPLH
v_call: TRBV27; cdr3_length: 13; cdr3_aa: ASSLVFRGKGGYT
v_call: TRBV28; cdr3_length: 14; cdr3_aa: ASRSGLAEIYNEQF
v_call: TRBV18; cdr3_length: 13; cdr3_aa: ASSPTGGGYNEQF
v_call: TRBV15; cdr3_length: 12; cdr3_aa: ATSRVLRQETQY
v_call: TRBV5-1; cdr3_length: 12; cdr3_aa: ASSLDTGFGSYT
v_call: TRBV27; cdr3_length: 14; cdr3_aa: ASSLGPRSSYNEQF
v_call: TRBV27; cdr3_length: 11; cdr3_aa: ASSTAAGAEAF
v_call: TRBV7-2; cdr3_length: 12; cdr3_aa: ASSIRDRGYGYT
v_call: TRBV7-8; cdr3_length: 15; cdr3_aa: ASSTRITDSSDQPQH
v_call: TRBV12-5; cdr3_length: 16; cdr3_aa: ASGLPNLGAGEYNEQF
v_call: TRBV18; cdr3_length: 10; cdr3_aa: ASSPSQGEAF
v_call: TRBV13; cdr3_length: 13; cdr3_aa: ASSLGPGGGNEQF
v_call: TRBV19; cdr3_length: 12; cdr3_aa: ASSVPGQAYGYT
v_call: TRBV10-3; cdr3_length: 11; cdr3_aa: AISETGPYEQY
v_call: TRBV11-2; cdr3_length: 12; cdr3_aa: ASSRPGGWDEQY
v_call: TRBV27; cdr3_length: 14; cdr3_aa: ASSGPYRVGGYEQY
v_call: TRBV7-9; cdr3_length: 13; cdr3_aa: ASRPGQGNTGELF
v_call: TRBV29-1; cdr3_length: 11; cdr3_aa: SVGTDSGNTIY
v_call: TRBV5-1; cdr3_length: 12; cdr3_aa: ASSLAYRGTEAF
v_call: TRBV7-9; cdr3_length: 13; cdr3_aa: ASSLRGSTNEKLF
v_call: TRBV5-1; cdr3_length: 12; cdr3_aa: ASSRGGITDTQY
v_call: TRBV4-1; cdr3_length: 13; cdr3_aa: ASSRKGSSGNTIY
v_call: TRBV4-1; cdr3_length: 15; cdr3_aa: ASSPDLAGGLTDTQY